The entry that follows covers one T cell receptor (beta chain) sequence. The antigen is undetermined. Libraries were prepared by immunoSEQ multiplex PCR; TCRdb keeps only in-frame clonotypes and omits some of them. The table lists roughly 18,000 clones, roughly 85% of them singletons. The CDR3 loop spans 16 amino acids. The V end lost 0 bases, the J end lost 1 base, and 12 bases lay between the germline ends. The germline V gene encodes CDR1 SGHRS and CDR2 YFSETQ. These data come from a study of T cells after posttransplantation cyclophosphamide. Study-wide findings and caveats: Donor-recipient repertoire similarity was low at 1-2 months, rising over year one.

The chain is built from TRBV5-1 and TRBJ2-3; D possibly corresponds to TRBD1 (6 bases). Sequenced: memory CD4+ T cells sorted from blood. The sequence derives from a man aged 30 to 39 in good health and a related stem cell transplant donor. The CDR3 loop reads CASSLAGWGRTDTQYF. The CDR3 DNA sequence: TGCGCCAGCAGCTTGGCCGGCTGGGGGCGCACAGATACGCAGTATTTT.